This T cell receptor (beta chain) was captured in a study of cytomegalovirus exposure and HLA in healthy donors. At the level of the study: Early release data held some 79 million unique TCRs from HLA-typed donors.

From germline, CDR1 is SQVTM and CDR2 ANQGSEA. The V gene lost 3 bases and the J gene lost 5 bases, with 13 bases spanning the gap. This CDR3 has 13 amino acids. The PCR ran on 60 Vbeta and 13 Jbeta primers. The protocol was immunoSEQ multiplex PCR, while the TCRdb copy is restricted to in-frame clones and leaves out a portion. The data show 50,000 to 70,000 clones, with 80% seen just once and roughly 3.9% held by the top ten. This rearrangement joins TRBV29-1 to TRBJ1-2, with D possibly TRBD1 on 6 matching bases. This clonotype was obtained from a woman aged 40 to 50 in good health and CMV-seronegative. The sequencing sample was made of PBMCs. In DNA form, the CDR3 reads TGCAGCGTTGATCGGACAGAGACGTATGGCTACACCTTC. Translating it yields CSVDRTETYGYTF.